The rows below give T cell receptor beta chains drawn from one sample of a study of blood T cell repertoires in COVID-19. Data came from immunoSEQ multiplex PCR; TCRdb stores just in-frame clones and leaves some out. The sample contains hundreds of thousands of clones, approximately 90% of which appear only once. Material for sequencing was PBMCs or T cells enriched from blood (not recorded which). These TCRs come from a woman aged 55-70 years in a cohort exposed to, infected with or recovered from COVID-19 (not recorded which). The CDR3 runs from the conserved cysteine through the conserved F or W. D genes are given only for firm matches. Part of the rows lack a size; the others show once, few, many or a class for expanded clones.

>TRBJ1-2|NA|TRBV5-1|NA
CASSSDSYGYTF
TGCGCCAGCAGCTCGGACAGCTATGGCTACACCTTC
>TRBJ1-2|TRBD1|TRBV28|NA
CASSSTGQGARIGYTF
TGTGCCAGCAGTTCCACGGGACAGGGGGCGCGGATAGGCTACACCTTC
>TRBJ2-5|TRBD2|TRBV6-1|NA
CASSEGRAGGRQETQYF
TGTGCCAGCAGTGAAGGGAGAGCGGGGGGGCGCCAAGAGACCCAGTACTTC
>TRBJ2-1|NA|TRBV7-8|NA
CASSFPPRAGRGNEQFF
TGTGCCAGCAGTTTCCCTCCCAGGGCGGGACGAGGCAATGAGCAGTTCTTC
>TRBJ2-1|TRBD1|TRBV24-1|NA
CATKALGGLSSYNEQFF
TGTGCCACCAAGGCCTTAGGGGGCCTCTCCTCCTACAATGAGCAGTTCTTC
>TRBJ2-7|TRBD1|TRBV5-5|NA
CASSSLGTVSYEQYF
TGTGCCAGCAGCTCCCTCGGGACAGTCTCCTACGAGCAGTACTTC
>TRBJ2-1|NA|TRBV18|NA
CASSPVSSYNEQFF
TGTGCCAGCTCACCAGTTAGTTCCTACAATGAGCAGTTCTTC
>TRBJ1-2|TRBD1|TRBV27|NA
CASSHGQGRNYGYTF
TGTGCCAGCAGCCATGGACAGGGACGTAACTATGGCTACACCTTC
>TRBJ2-2|TRBD1|TRBV28|NA
CASSLEGARPGELFF
TGTGCCAGCAGTTTAGAGGGGGCGCGCCCCGGGGAGCTGTTTTTT
>TRBJ2-3|NA|TRBV5-4|once
CASSLAGSTQYF
TGTGCCAGCAGCTTGGCCGGGAGTACGCAGTATTTT
>TRBJ2-7|NA|TRBV19|NA
CASSSPGLLYEQYF
TGTGCCAGTAGTTCTCCGGGACTCCTCTACGAGCAGTACTTC
>TRBJ2-7|TRBD1|TRBV6-5|NA
CASSYQGQGVYEQYF
TGTGCCAGCAGTTACCAAGGACAGGGCGTCTACGAGCAGTACTTC
>TRBJ2-3|NA|TRBV2|NA
CASRLADTQYF
TGTGCCAGCAGACTAGCAGATACGCAGTATTTT
>TRBJ1-4|NA|TRBV15|NA
CATSRDTQQTEKLFF
TGTGCCACCAGCAGAGATACTCAACAGACTGAAAAACTGTTTTTT
>TRBJ2-7|NA|TRBV19|NA
CASSIRGNSYEQYF
TGTGCCAGTAGTATAAGGGGGAACTCCTACGAGCAGTACTTC
>TRBJ2-1|TRBD2|TRBV28|once
CASRGTSGRRKDNEQFF
TGTGCCAGCAGGGGGACTAGCGGGAGAAGAAAAGACAATGAGCAGTTCTTC
>TRBJ2-1|TRBD2|TRBV4-2|once
CASSQEGGQGDEQFF
TGTGCCAGCAGCCAAGAGGGAGGGCAAGGGGATGAGCAGTTCTTC
>TRBJ2-7|NA|TRBV7-9|once
CASSPDSWEQYF
TGTGCCAGCAGCCCGGACAGTTGGGAGCAGTACTTC
>TRBJ2-7|TRBD2|TRBV28|NA
CASRGTSGDLRWYF
TGTGCCAGCAGGGGGACTAGCGGAGACCTTCGGTGGTACTTC
>TRBJ1-1|NA|TRBV5-6|once
CASNRGDWANTEAFF
TGTGCCAGCAACCGGGGGGACTGGGCGAACACTGAAGCTTTCTTT
>TRBJ1-5|TRBD1|TRBV28|NA
CASSLGTGAREPQHF
TGTGCCAGCAGTTTGGGGACAGGGGCTAGGGAGCCCCAGCATTTT
>TRBJ2-7|TRBD1|TRBV2|NA
CASSTTGHPYEQYF
TGTGCCAGCAGTACGACAGGGCATCCCTACGAGCAGTACTTC
>TRBJ2-7|NA|TRBV10-3|NA
CAINRQIDYEQYF
TGTGCCATCAACCGCCAAATAGACTACGAGCAGTACTTC
>TRBJ1-2|NA|TRBV28|NA
CASSLERANYGYTF
TGTGCCAGCAGTTTAGAGAGAGCTAACTATGGCTACACCTTC
>TRBJ2-4|TRBD1|TRBV7-2|NA
CASSPTGVVKNIQYF
TGTGCCAGCAGCCCCACAGGGGTAGTCAAAAACATTCAGTACTTC
>TRBJ1-4|TRBD1|TRBV3-1/TRBV3-2|NA
CASRQQGAGNEKLFF
TGTGCCAGCAGGCAGCAGGGGGCGGGGAATGAAAAACTGTTTTTT
>TRBJ2-7|NA|TRBV6-5|once
CASSRGANTGEQYF
TGTGCCAGCAGTCGGGGAGCCAATACGGGCGAGCAGTACTTC
>TRBJ2-3|NA|TRBV6-2/TRBV6-3|few
CASSYPWREGGTQYF
TGTGCCAGCAGTTATCCATGGAGGGAGGGGGGTACGCAGTATTTT
>TRBJ2-1|NA|TRBV20-1|NA
CSAADNNEQFF
TGCAGTGCCGCGGATAACAATGAGCAGTTCTTC
>TRBJ2-3|TRBD1|TRBV7-3|NA
CASSTDRVGADTQYF
TGTGCCAGCAGCACGGACAGGGTTGGTGCAGATACGCAGTATTTT
>TRBJ1-2|NA|TRBV7-2|NA
CASSWGDTNYGYTF
TGTGCCAGCAGCTGGGGAGATACTAACTATGGCTACACCTTC
>TRBJ2-1|NA|TRBV10-2|NA
CASSASVSYNEQFF
TGCGCCAGCAGTGCCAGTGTTTCCTACAATGAGCAGTTCTTC
>TRBJ1-4|NA|TRBV28|NA
CASSFGGQTNEKLFF
TGTGCCAGCAGTTTCGGTGGGCAAACTAATGAAAAACTGTTTTTT
>TRBJ1-2|NA|TRBV27|NA
CASSFGRGGKSYGYTF
TGTGCCAGCAGTTTTGGTAGGGGGGGAAAAAGCTATGGCTACACCTTC
>TRBJ1-5|TRBD1|TRBV19|NA
CASSIYAGQGVRGNQPQHF
TGTGCCAGTAGTATATATGCGGGACAGGGCGTCCGTGGCAATCAGCCCCAGCATTTT
>TRBJ2-1|TRBD2|TRBV4-3|few
CASSQDWETSRRNEQFF
TGCGCCAGCAGCCAAGATTGGGAGACTAGCCGACGCAATGAGCAGTTCTTC
>TRBJ2-3|TRBD2|TRBV28|NA
CASSWFNRREVVDTQYF
TGTGCCAGCAGTTGGTTTAATCGGCGGGAGGTGGTAGATACGCAGTATTTT